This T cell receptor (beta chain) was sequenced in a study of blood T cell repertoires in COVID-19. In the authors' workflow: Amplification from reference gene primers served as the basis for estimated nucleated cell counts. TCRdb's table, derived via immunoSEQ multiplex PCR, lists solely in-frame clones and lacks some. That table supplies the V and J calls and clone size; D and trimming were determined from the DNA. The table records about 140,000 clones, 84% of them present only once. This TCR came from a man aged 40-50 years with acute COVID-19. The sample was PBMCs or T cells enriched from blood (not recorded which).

The CDR3 loop reads CATSLGTSGRKVKREQYF. CDR3 nucleotide sequence: TGTGCCACCAGCCTTGGGACTAGCGGGAGGAAAGTCAAACGCGAGCAGTACTTC. This chain connects TRBV15 to TRBJ2-7; 15 bases fit TRBD2. Germline V gene data show CDR1 as LNHNV and CDR2 as YYDKDF (reference sequence). V was clipped by 5 bases and J by 6 bases; unmatched bases: 14. This CDR3 is 18 amino acids long.